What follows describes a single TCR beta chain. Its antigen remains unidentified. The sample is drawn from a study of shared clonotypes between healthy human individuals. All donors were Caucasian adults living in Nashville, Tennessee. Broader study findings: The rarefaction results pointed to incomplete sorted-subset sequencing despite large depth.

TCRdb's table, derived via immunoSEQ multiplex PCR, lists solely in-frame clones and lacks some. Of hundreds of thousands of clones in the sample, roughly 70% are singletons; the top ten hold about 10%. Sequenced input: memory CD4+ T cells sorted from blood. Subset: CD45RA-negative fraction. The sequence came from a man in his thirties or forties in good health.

CDR3 protein: CASSRTITGVTGAYNEQFF. CDR3 in DNA: TGTGCCAGCAGCCGCACCATTACAGGGGTTACGGGGGCCTACAATGAGCAGTTCTTC. The gene calls are TRBV14 and TRBJ2-1; D is possibly TRBD1 (7 bases). Trimming pared 4 bases from V and 2 bases from J, leaving 24 bases between. CDR1 and CDR2 from the germline V gene are SGHDN and FVKESK. This CDR3 has 19 amino acids.